Below, 17 T cell receptor beta chains from the same sample are listed, as sequenced in a study of blood T cell repertoires in COVID-19. Assay used: immunoSEQ multiplex PCR; TCRdb lists only in-frame clones, some missing. Of around 170,000 clones in the sample, around 88% were seen once. Material for sequencing was peripheral blood. Receptor source: a woman aged 30 to 39 with acute or convalescent COVID-19.

CDR3 DNA: TGTGCCAGCAGTTTAAACGGGGGGACCTACGAGCAGTACTTC. Protein: CASSLNGGTYEQYF. The chain links TRBV28 to TRBJ2-7, with TRBD2 identical over 7 bases. J gave up 2 bases and V 2 bases, and 3 bases lay outside the gene matches. Germline V gene data show CDR1 as MDHEN and CDR2 as SYDVKM. The CDR3 is 14 amino acids.

V usage is TRBV28 and J usage is TRBJ2-3, with D unresolved. V gave up 5 bases and J gave up 4 bases, with 13 bases separating them. CDR3 length: 14 amino acids. Germline values: CDR1 MDHEN, CDR2 SYDVKM. The DNA of the CDR3 is TGTGCCAGCAGTACCTTAGAAGTATCAGATACGCAGTATTTT. It encodes CASSTLEVSDTQYF.

The chain links TRBV11-3 to TRBJ2-7, with D uncertain. Germline V lookup: CDR1 SGHNT, CDR2 YENEEA. Trimming left V 8 bases short and J 0 bases short, with 8 bases between. The CDR3 has 12 amino acids. CDR3 residues: CASGGHSYEQYF. In DNA, the CDR3 is TGTGCCAGCGGCGGCCACTCCTACGAGCAGTACTTC.

The genes are TRBV19 and TRBJ1-5, with D maybe TRBD1 (5 bases). There are 17 residues in the CDR3. Deletions cut 7 bases from V and 0 bases from J, with 19 bases between. Germline-derived CDR1 and CDR2 are LNHDA and SQIVND (reference sequence). The CDR3 loop is CASTPSRGVYSNQPQHF. The CDR3 nucleotides read TGTGCCAGTACCCCAAGCCGGGGGGTTTATAGCAATCAGCCCCAGCATTTT.

The J gene is TRBJ2-3, the V gene TRBV7-2; TRBD2 matches 9 bases. With 5 bases clipped from V and 7 bases from J, the junction kept 13 bases outside the gene matches. CDR3 size: 16 residues. Per germline, CDR1 SGHTA and CDR2 FQGNSA. CDR3 nucleotide sequence: TGTGCCAGCAGCCCGGGGGGGACTAGCCATCCAAATACGCAGTATTTT. This gives the protein CASSPGGTSHPNTQYF.

In the case of this clone: A read error may account for a junction end that differs from germline. The chain employs TRBV9 and TRBJ1-2; D is undetermined. The CDR3 extends over 13 amino acids. Germline loops: CDR1 SGDLS, CDR2 YYNGEE. CDR3 bases: TGTGCCAGCAGCCCACAGACGAAATCCCTTCTTGCCTTC. It encodes CASSPQTKSLLAF.

This chain joins TRBV5-6 and TRBJ2-7, with 12 positions matching TRBD2. The germline CDR1 and CDR2 sequences are SGHDT and YYEEEE. CDR3 size: 15 residues. The V gene end was trimmed by 4 bases and the J gene end by 3 bases; junction bases not matched to a gene: 5. This CDR3 is CASSLGLAGYYEQYF. In DNA form, the CDR3 reads TGTGCCAGCAGCCTGGGACTAGCGGGTTACTACGAGCAGTACTTC.

The J gene is TRBJ1-4, the V gene TRBV2; TRBD1 aligns across 9 bases. V trimming: 8 bases; J trimming: 8 bases; junction bases outside the gene matches: 3. CDR1 and CDR2 (germline): SNHLY, FYNNEI. The CDR3 consists of 12 residues. Here the CDR3 reads CASRDRGEKLFF. DNA for the CDR3: TGTGCCAGCCGAGACAGGGGGGAAAAACTGTTTTTT.

The rearrangement links TRBV5-1 to TRBJ2-1; D is undetermined. Trimming removed 4 bases from V and 9 bases from J, with 8 bases in between. Germline CDR1 SGHRS, CDR2 YFSETQ. This CDR3 region has 11 residues. CDR3 DNA: TGCGCCAGCAGCCAAACGGGTGAGCAGTTCTTC. It is translated as CASSQTGEQFF.

The V and J genes are TRBV6-5 and TRBJ1-2; D is uncertain. CDR1 is MNHEY and CDR2 is SVGAGI in the germline V gene. With 4 bases removed from V and 4 bases from J, the gap between germline ends came to 19 bases. The CDR3 spans 16 residues. For the CDR3, the DNA is TGTGCCAGCAGTTCCGCCGACTCCTTCCGTTTCTATGGCTACACCTTC. The encoded protein is CASSSADSFRFYGYTF.

CDR3 sequence reads: CASMKDNISPLHF. In nucleotides, the CDR3 is TGTGCCAGCATGAAAGACAATATCTCACCCCTCCACTTT. This sequence joins TRBV6-5 and TRBJ1-6; D ambiguous. Per the germline V gene, CDR1 is MNHEY and CDR2 is SVGAGI. The CDR3 is 13 residues long. The ends were cut back, 7 bases at V and 10 bases at J, with 14 bases in the middle.

The chain links TRBV5-1 to TRBJ2-5, with TRBD2 matching 7 bases. From germline, CDR1 is SGHRS and CDR2 YFSETQ. V gave up 3 bases and J gave up 2 bases; unmatched junction bases: 4. The length of the CDR3 is 14 residues. CDR3 coding DNA: TGCGCCAGCAGCTCCGGACTAGTGCAAGAGACCCAGTACTTC. Translation: CASSSGLVQETQYF.

This clone was detected only a few times. In DNA, the CDR3 is TGTGCCAGCCTCAGAACAGGGGGCAGTAATCAGCCCCAGCATTTT. The encoded protein is CASLRTGGSNQPQHF. The chain links TRBV6-5 to TRBJ1-5, with TRBD1 identical over 9 bases. The J segment lost 4 bases and the V segment lost 8 bases, leaving 9 bases of the junction unmatched. Looked up from germline, CDR1 is MNHEY and CDR2 is SVGAGI. This CDR3 contains 15 residues.

CDR3: CASSINRGRPISNQPQHF. The CDR3 DNA sequence: TGTGCCAGCTCGATCAACAGGGGGCGCCCCATTAGCAATCAGCCCCAGCATTTT. This sequence joins TRBV27 and TRBJ1-5, with TRBD1 matching 9 bases. Germline CDR1 reads MNHEY; CDR2 reads SMNVEV (reference sequence). The CDR3 is 18 amino acids. The junction had 14 bases not matched to a gene; V was cut back by 8 bases and J by 0 bases.

This clone showed up just once. The chain has TRBV29-1 and TRBJ2-3, with 7 bases aligning to TRBD2. Germline CDR1 reads SQVTM; CDR2 reads ANQGSEA. This CDR3 spans 13 amino acids. The V segment lost 8 bases and the J segment 2 bases; nucleotides outside the gene matches: 7. Written as DNA, the CDR3 is TGCAGCACGCGGGGGTCTCTCACAGATACGCAGTATTTT. Translation gives CSTRGSLTDTQYF.

The CDR3 is CAWSRGTSGGNEQFF. As DNA, the CDR3 is TGTGCCTGGAGCCGCGGGACTAGCGGGGGGAATGAGCAGTTCTTC. The chain couples TRBV30 to TRBJ2-1, with 15 bases that match TRBD2. After removal of 3 bases from V and 7 bases from J, the junction contained 4 bases not matched to a gene. The germline V gene encodes CDR1 GTSNPN and CDR2 SVGIG (reference sequence). The CDR3 is 15 amino acids.

The V gene is TRBV5-4, the J gene TRBJ1-3; 8 bases match TRBD1. The V segment lost 7 bases and the J segment 0 bases; nucleotides outside the gene matches: 3. CDR1 is SGHNT, CDR2 YYREEE, per germline (reference sequence). This CDR3 contains 14 residues. The CDR3 sequence: CASGDRSSGNTIYF. For the CDR3, the DNA is TGTGCCAGCGGGGACAGGAGCTCTGGAAACACCATATATTTT.